These 29 T cell receptor beta chains originate from one sample sequenced in a study of yellow fever vaccine responses in identical twins (dated by TCRdb to between 2018 and 2020). Libraries came from RT-PCR. TCRdb names Illumina HiSeq 2500 as the instrument used. The public reads were run again by TCRdb, first through fastp at Q25 and then through MiXCR, and only productive beta chains were kept. Identical CDR3 protein sequences are pooled into one entry, listed with their most common genes and DNA. For this sample there are about 34,000 distinct CDR3 sequences; 50% to 65% appear just once. Roughly 4.5% of the sample is taken by the ten largest. Sequenced here: T cells from blood (PBMCs), unsorted or a sorted subset (not recorded which), sampled before or after yellow fever vaccination (not recorded which). Receptors originate from a woman under 30 who received the yellow fever vaccine. Donor details come from another sample of the same person, matched by shared clones.

The chain uses TRBV28 and TRBJ2-7; 9 bases line up with TRBD1. Per germline, CDR1 MDHEN and CDR2 SYDVKM. V lost 1 base and J lost 4; bases outside the gene matches: 5. The CDR3 runs 15 residues. The chain's CDR3 is CASSLSGTGMYEQYF. The CDR3 DNA sequence: TGTGCCAGCAGTTTATCCGGGACAGGGATGTACGAGCAGTACTTC.

V is TRBV11-1 and J is TRBJ2-4; 7 positions agree with TRBD1. V shed 5 bases, J shed 7 bases, and the junction held 17 bases outside the gene matches. The CDR3 length is 17 residues. Germline loops: CDR1 SGHAT, CDR2 FQDESV (reference sequence). The CDR3 region is CASSRDSLHLFDNIQYF. The DNA of the CDR3 is TGTGCCAGCAGCAGGGACAGCTTACATCTTTTTGATAACATTCAGTACTTC.

This chain joins TRBV2 and TRBJ2-5; D call uncertain. Trimming stripped 5 bases from V and 6 bases from J, with 16 bases between. This CDR3 contains 14 residues. Germline V gene sequence: CDR1 SNHLY, CDR2 FYNNEI. CDR3 in DNA: TGTGCCAGCAGTTCCGCCGAGTTGGTGCAGACCCAGTACTTC. Amino acids: CASSSAELVQTQYF.

This clonotype was recorded a few times. The V and J genes are TRBV10-1 and TRBJ1-3, with D unclear. This CDR3 contains 14 residues. The germline V gene encodes CDR1 WNHNN and CDR2 SYGVQD (reference sequence). V lost 2 bases to trimming and J lost 0 bases, with 5 bases between them. The DNA of the CDR3 is TGCGCCAGCAGTGAGGATCTCTCTGGAAACACCATATATTTT. This encodes CASSEDLSGNTIYF.

This clonotype was seen a few times. The chain links TRBV25-1 to TRBJ1-2; D unclear. The V end was cut by 4 bases, the J end by 4 bases, with 13 bases between. The CDR3 extends over 14 amino acids. Germline V gives CDR1 MGHDK, CDR2 SYGVNS. The CDR3 bases are TGTGCCAGCAGTGGGATTGGAAATCTCTATGGCTACACCTTC. Its protein product is CASSGIGNLYGYTF.

The gene calls are TRBV11-2 and TRBJ2-5, with 10 bases fitting TRBD2. The CDR3 spans 15 residues. The germline V gene has CDR1 SGHAT and CDR2 FQNNGV. Germline trimming cut 4 bases from V and 5 bases from J; bases unmatched to any gene: 7. The CDR3 region is CASSSASGSWETQYF. CDR3 sequence (DNA): TGTGCCAGCAGCTCCGCTAGCGGGAGTTGGGAGACCCAGTACTTC.

The chain has TRBV12-3 or TRBV12-4 and TRBJ1-1; tentative D call: TRBD1 (6 bases). V was pared by 7 bases and J by 2 bases, with 14 bases between. The CDR3 spans 14 residues. The CDR3 protein is CASNNRVGNTEAFF. CDR3 DNA: TGTGCCAGCAATAACAGGGTGGGAAACACTGAAGCTTTCTTT.

The CDR3, as DNA: TGTGCCAGCAGCTTAGCGGAGGGGCCCTACGAGCAGTACTTC. Its translation is CASSLAEGPYEQYF. The gene calls are TRBV7-6 and TRBJ2-7, with D maybe TRBD2 (6 bases). This CDR3 has 14 amino acids. The germline gives CDR1 SGHVS, CDR2 FNYEAQ. Trimming left V 0 bases short and J 2 bases short, with 8 bases between.

V gene TRBV29-1 combines with J gene TRBJ2-1, with 11 nucleotides matching TRBD1. The germline V gene has CDR1 SQVTM and CDR2 ANQGSEA. Trimming took 7 bases from V and 3 from J; bases not matched to a gene: 2. This CDR3 contains 13 residues. This CDR3 is CSGGQGGYNEQFF. In nucleotides, the CDR3 is TGCAGCGGGGGACAGGGGGGCTACAATGAGCAGTTCTTC.

V gene TRBV6-2 or TRBV6-3 combines with J gene TRBJ2-1; 10 bases line up with TRBD2. V was pared by 0 bases and J by 9 bases, with 11 bases of the junction left unmatched. Germline CDR1 is MNHEY and CDR2 is SVGEGT. The CDR3 has 17 amino acids. CDR3 loop: CASSYSKTAGGLGEQFF. For the CDR3, the DNA is TGTGCCAGCAGTTACTCAAAAACAGCGGGAGGGCTCGGTGAGCAGTTCTTC.

Only a few counts were recorded for this clonotype. This chain links TRBV2 with TRBJ1-6, with D uncertain. In germline, CDR1 is SNHLY, CDR2 FYNNEI. CDR3 length: 14 residues. V lost 1 base and J lost 10, with 11 bases in between. In nucleotides, the CDR3 is TGTGCCAGCAGTGAAGGGGAAGGGATCTCACCCCTCCACTTT. Its protein is CASSEGEGISPLHF.

This clonotype was counted a few times. V gene TRBV20-1 combines with J gene TRBJ1-1; no firm D call. The germline V gene has CDR1 DFQATT and CDR2 SNEGSKA (reference sequence). With 3 bases removed from V and 2 bases from J, the gap between germline ends came to 10 bases. This CDR3 is 13 amino acids long. The DNA for the CDR3 is TGCAGTGCTAGGCGTCAACCAAACACTGAAGCTTTCTTT. Amino acids: CSARRQPNTEAFF.

This clonotype came up a few times. V gene TRBV2 combines with J gene TRBJ1-1; D is undetermined. The CDR3 runs to 12 residues. V lost 4 bases to trimming and J lost 4 bases, with 7 bases between them. The germline V gene has CDR1 SNHLY and CDR2 FYNNEI. The CDR3, as DNA: TGTGCCAGCAGTGGAGCCTCCACTGAAGCTTTCTTT. This encodes CASSGASTEAFF.

This chain connects TRBV29-1 to TRBJ2-1; 12 bases are shared with TRBD2. CDR1 SQVTM and CDR2 ANQGSEA come from the germline V gene. CDR3 length: 14 amino acids. V lost 6 bases to trimming and J lost 7 bases; unmatched junction nucleotides: 7. DNA of the CDR3: TGCAGCGTAGAAAGACTAGCGGGAGTGAATGAGCAGTTCTTC. Its translation is CSVERLAGVNEQFF.

The chain combines TRBV4-1 with TRBJ1-1, with a tentative D call TRBD1 (6 bases). Looked up from germline, CDR1 is MGHRA and CDR2 is YSYEKL. The CDR3 totals 13 residues. V lost 1 base and J lost 10, with 13 bases in between. The CDR3: CASSQGEGRGAFF. The CDR3 nucleotides are TGCGCCAGCAGCCAAGGGGAGGGCAGGGGAGCTTTCTTT.

The gene calls are TRBV11-3 and TRBJ2-5; tentative D call: TRBD2 (5 bases). V was cut by 2 bases and J by 5 bases, with 21 bases left in between. CDR3 length equals 17 residues. Germline V gives CDR1 SGHNT, CDR2 YENEEA. The CDR3 DNA reads as TGTGCCAGCAGCTTAAGTGGTCCCGGGGTTGTCGGCGAGACCCAGTACTTC. Its protein is CASSLSGPGVVGETQYF.

The gene calls are TRBV12-3 or TRBV12-4 and TRBJ1-2, with TRBD1 as a possible D gene (5 bases). Trimming took off 1 base at V and 8 bases at J, with 14 bases between the two ends. There are 14 residues in the CDR3. CDR3 in DNA: TGTGCCAGCAGTTTAGGTCGATGGGGCTACGGCTACACCTTC. This encodes CASSLGRWGYGYTF.

The chain combines TRBV5-5 with TRBJ1-2, with 7 positions matching TRBD1. The CDR3 contains 14 residues. Trimming removed 0 bases from V and 10 bases from J; junction bases left unmatched: 9. Germline CDR1 is SGHKS and CDR2 is YYEKEE (reference sequence). CDR3 sequence reads: CASSLALTGTDYTF. The DNA for the CDR3 is TGTGCCAGCAGCTTGGCCCTGACAGGGACTGACTACACCTTC.

J is TRBJ1-1 and V is TRBV28; no definite D call. The CDR3 length is 15 residues. Germline CDR1 is MDHEN and CDR2 is SYDVKM. Trimming stripped 3 bases from V and 8 bases from J, with 19 bases between. The CDR3 DNA sequence: TGTGCCAGCAGTTTTTCAGTTACCCCAGGCGGGGAAGCTTTCTTT. Its translation is CASSFSVTPGGEAFF.

This clonotype has just a few counts. V and J are TRBV29-1 and TRBJ2-7; D unclear. The V end was cut by 7 bases, the J end by 6 bases, with 13 bases between. This CDR3 spans 11 amino acids. Germline V lookup: CDR1 SQVTM, CDR2 ANQGSEA. The CDR3 nucleotides are TGCAGCGGCCAAAACAGTGGCGAGCAGTACTTC. Its translation: CSGQNSGEQYF.

J is TRBJ1-1 and V is TRBV10-1, with a tentative D call TRBD1 (5 bases). CDR3 length equals 13 residues. The V and J ends lost 4 bases and 2 bases respectively, with 8 bases between them. Germline CDR1 WNHNN, CDR2 SYGVQD (reference sequence). The chain's CDR3 is CASSGTFNTEAFF. The CDR3 coding sequence is TGCGCCAGCAGTGGGACATTTAACACTGAAGCTTTCTTT.

This clonotype was recorded once. The chain combines TRBV29-1 with TRBJ1-1, with a possible D match to TRBD1 (6 bases). The CDR3 is 12 amino acids. The V gene lost 6 bases and the J gene lost 4 bases, with 12 bases spanning the gap. CDR1 and CDR2 (germline): SQVTM, ANQGSEA. CDR3 in DNA: TGCAGCGTCGGAGGGGACATCACTGAAGCTTTCTTT. Protein sequence: CSVGGDITEAFF.

The chain couples TRBV10-1 to TRBJ2-2; 10 bases are shared with TRBD1. CDR1 and CDR2 from the germline V gene are WNHNN and SYGVQD (reference sequence). V shed 6 bases and J 9 bases; nucleotides not matched to a gene: 4. This CDR3 has 13 amino acids. The CDR3 loop reads CASRGQGNRELFF. The CDR3 DNA follows: TGCGCCAGCAGGGGACAGGGGAACAGGGAGCTGTTTTTT.

The gene calls are TRBV15 and TRBJ1-2; D not certain. The length of the CDR3 is 13 residues. Germline CDR1 LNHNV, CDR2 YYDKDF (reference sequence). Trimming took 6 bases from V and 4 from J, leaving 12 bases between them. Here the CDR3 DNA reads TGTGCCACCAGAAAGAGGGTCGGCTATGGCTACACCTTC. Translation: CATRKRVGYGYTF. Full variable domain (missing parts from reference TRBV15 and TRBJ1-2): DAMVIQNPRYQVTQFGKPVTLSCSQTLNHNVMYWYQQKSSQAPKLLFHYYDKDFNNEADTPDNFQSRRPNTSFCFLDIRSPGLGDTAMYLCATRKRVGYGYTFGSGTRLTVV.

J is TRBJ1-1 and V is TRBV6-1; a weak D match, TRBD1 (5 bases). The length of the CDR3 is 15 residues. The V gene's germline CDR1 is MNHNS and CDR2 SASEGT. Trimming shortened V by 6 bases and J by 0 bases, and 14 bases separated the two germline ends. DNA of the CDR3: TGTGCCAGCAGCGGGGATTGGGGCTTGAACACTGAAGCTTTCTTT. It specifies CASSGDWGLNTEAFF.

This sequence joins TRBV2 and TRBJ2-7, with D possibly being TRBD1 (6 bases). The CDR3 is 12 amino acids. CDR1 and CDR2 (germline): SNHLY, FYNNEI. V was trimmed by 6 bases and J by 6 bases, leaving 12 bases between them. The DNA of the CDR3 is TGTGCCAGCAGCCACCCAGGGGCCGAGCAGTACTTC. Its translation: CASSHPGAEQYF. The whole variable domain, remainder taken from reference TRBV2 and TRBJ2-7, is EPEVTQTPSHQVTQMGQEVILRCVPISNHLYFYWYRQILGQKVEFLVSFYNNEISEKSEIFDDQFSVERPDGSNFTLKIRSTKLEDSAMYFCASSHPGAEQYFGPGTRLTVT.

CDR3 nucleotides: TGCAGCGCCTCGGAGTCAGATACGCAGTATTTT. Its translation is CSASESDTQYF. The rearrangement joins TRBV29-1 to TRBJ2-3; D ambiguous. Germline CDR1 and CDR2: SQVTM and ANQGSEA. The CDR3 runs 11 residues. Trimming pared 7 bases from V and 4 bases from J, leaving 9 bases between.

The chain couples TRBV29-1 to TRBJ2-1, with D possibly being TRBD1 or TRBD2 (5 bases each). Trimming removed 7 bases from V and 9 bases from J, with 19 bases in between. The CDR3 consists of 13 residues. Germline V lookup: CDR1 SQVTM, CDR2 ANQGSEA. The CDR3: CSADRDLNGEQFF. Written as DNA, the CDR3 is TGCAGCGCTGACCGGGACCTAAATGGTGAGCAGTTCTTC.

The V call is TRBV18, the J call TRBJ2-1; D ambiguous. The germline V gene encodes CDR1 KGHSH and CDR2 LQKENI. V was pared by 3 bases and J by 1 base, with 7 bases between. The CDR3 runs to 14 residues. This chain's CDR3 is CASSPDQSYNEQFF. The CDR3 DNA sequence: TGTGCCAGCTCACCTGACCAATCCTACAATGAGCAGTTCTTC.